Below are 6 T cell receptor beta chains sequenced from a single sample in a study of CXCR3-negative and CXCR3-positive naive CD8 T cells. In preparing the TRB cDNA libraries, 5' RACE with UMI labels was used. For each CDR3 protein, TCRdb gives one entry from its re-call of the 5' RACE reads, without DNA. The sample has under 90,000 distinct CDR3 sequences, and its top ten clones hold around 0.62%. Findings and limits, study-wide: The TRB CDR3s that CXCR3-positive naive cells carried were more hydrophobic than those of CXCR3-negative naive cells.

The antigens for these receptors are not known. The sequenced sample was naive CXCR3+ CD8+ T cells from blood. Subset defined: CD45RO-CCR7+CD27+CD95- naive CD8+ T cells expressing CXCR3 (TNR3+). Every receptor here comes from a human donor in good health. Some clones in this sample may be carry-over from other donors' samples.

This chain uses TRBV29-1 with TRBJ2-2; TCRdb outputs TRBD1, but without DNA this stays unchecked. The CDR3 loop spans 13 amino acids. CDR1 and CDR2 (germline): SQVTM, ANQGSEA. CDR3 amino acids: CSVGTDDTGELFF.

The chain has TRBV7-8 and TRBJ2-2; the D gene TCRdb calls, TRBD1, cannot be checked with no DNA. This CDR3 is built from 16 residues. Looked up from germline, CDR1 is SGHVS and CDR2 is FQNEAQ. The CDR3 is CASSPRQGAYTGELFF. Variable domain in full (rest from reference TRBV7-8 and TRBJ2-2): GAGVSQSPRYKVAKRGQDVALRCDPISGHVSLFWYQQALGQGPEFLTYFQNEAQLDKSGLPSDRFFAERPEGSVSTLKIQRTQQEDSAVYLCASSPRQGAYTGELFFGEGSRLTVL.

The chain carries TRBV24-1 and TRBJ1-1; TCRdb gives TRBD1 as the D gene, but with no DNA this cannot be confirmed. The germline CDR1 and CDR2 sequences are KGHDR and SFDVKD. CDR3 length: 13 amino acids. This chain's CDR3 is CATSDPGTGAAFF.

This sequence joins TRBV20-1 and TRBJ2-7. The germline CDR1 and CDR2 sequences are DFQATT and SNEGSKA (reference sequence). The CDR3 covers 11 residues. CDR3: CSVAWGYEQYF.

The chain links TRBV29-1 to TRBJ2-1; no DNA is available, so the TRBD2 call from TCRdb remains unchecked. The germline gives CDR1 SQVTM, CDR2 ANQGSEA. This CDR3 region has 13 residues. The CDR3 reads CSVEVADFNEQFF.

This chain links TRBV7-3 with TRBJ2-1; TCRdb's D gene call, TRBD1, goes unchecked for lack of DNA. The germline gives CDR1 SGHTA, CDR2 FQGTGA. CDR3 length equals 17 residues. The CDR3 spells CASSLTGTGSSYNEQFF. Full variable domain (rest looked up from reference TRBV7-3 and TRBJ2-1): GAGVSQTPSNKVTEKGKYVELRCDPISGHTALYWYRQSLGQGPEFLIYFQGTGAADDSGLPNDRFFAVRPEGSVSTLKIQRTERGDSAVYLCASSLTGTGSSYNEQFFGPGTRLTVL.